This T cell receptor (beta chain) was captured in a study of CD8 T cells in Susac syndrome. The CDR3 is made up of 14 amino acids. Germline lookup yields CDR1 ENHRY and CDR2 SYGVKD. The V and J ends lost 10 bases and 5 bases respectively, with 15 bases between them. After extraction with the RNeasy kit, roughly 0.45 to 1 ug of the RNA was reverse transcribed using random hexamers. Coverage of TCR beta CDR3 amplification by immunoSEQ multiplex PCR extended to 54 Vbeta and 13 Jbeta. One entry per CDR3 protein results from TCRdb running MiXCR on the immunoSEQ multiplex PCR reads. The table records 230,000 or so distinct CDR3 sequences, about 95% of them present only once. In blood CD8+ and CD4+ T cells, TCR beta underwent sequencing.

This chain links TRBV10-3 with TRBJ1-6, with D possibly being TRBD1 (5 bases). Sequencing used CD4+ T cells from PBMCs. This clonotype was obtained from a human donor with multiple sclerosis. DNA of the CDR3: TGTGCCACCCAGGGCTCGGGGGATAATTCACCCCTCCACTTT. Amino acid sequence: CATQGSGDNSPLHF.